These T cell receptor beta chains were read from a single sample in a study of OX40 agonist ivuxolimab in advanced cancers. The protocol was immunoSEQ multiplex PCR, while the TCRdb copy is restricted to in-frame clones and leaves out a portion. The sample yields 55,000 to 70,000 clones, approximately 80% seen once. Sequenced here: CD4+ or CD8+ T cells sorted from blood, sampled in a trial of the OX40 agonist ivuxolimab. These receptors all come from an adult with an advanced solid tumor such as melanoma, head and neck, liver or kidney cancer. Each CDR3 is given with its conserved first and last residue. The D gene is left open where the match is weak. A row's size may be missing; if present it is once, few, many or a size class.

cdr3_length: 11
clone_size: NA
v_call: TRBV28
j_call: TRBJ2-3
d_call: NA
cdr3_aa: CAAQGTDTQYF
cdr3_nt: TGTGCTGCCCAGGGCACAGATACGCAGTATTTT

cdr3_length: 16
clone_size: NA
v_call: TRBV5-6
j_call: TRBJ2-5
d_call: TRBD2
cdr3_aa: CASSYRLAGTRETQYF
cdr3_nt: TGTGCCAGCAGCTATCGACTAGCTGGTACGCGAGAGACCCAGTACTTC

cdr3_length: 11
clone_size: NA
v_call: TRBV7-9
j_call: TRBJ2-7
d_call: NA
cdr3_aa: CASSVSYEQYF
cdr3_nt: TGTGCCAGCAGCGTGAGCTACGAGCAGTACTTC

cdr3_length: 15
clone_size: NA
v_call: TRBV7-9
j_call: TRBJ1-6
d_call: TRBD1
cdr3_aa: CASSSRQGASSPLHF
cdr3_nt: TGTGCCAGCAGCTCTCGACAGGGGGCCAGTTCACCCCTCCACTTT

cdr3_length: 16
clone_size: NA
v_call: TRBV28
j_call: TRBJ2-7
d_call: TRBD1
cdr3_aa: CASRDRGPKSSYEQYF
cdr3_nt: TGTGCCAGCCGGGACAGGGGGCCGAAGAGCTCCTACGAGCAGTACTTC

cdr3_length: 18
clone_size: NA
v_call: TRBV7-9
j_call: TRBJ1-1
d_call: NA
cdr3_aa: CASSLGGRAPRTARRAFF
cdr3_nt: TGTGCCAGCAGCTTAGGAGGGCGCGCGCCAAGGACAGCCCGCAGGGCTTTCTTT

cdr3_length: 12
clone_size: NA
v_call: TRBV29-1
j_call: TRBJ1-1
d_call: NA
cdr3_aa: CSVPLSFAEAFF
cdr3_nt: TGCAGCGTTCCTCTTTCATTCGCTGAAGCTTTCTTT

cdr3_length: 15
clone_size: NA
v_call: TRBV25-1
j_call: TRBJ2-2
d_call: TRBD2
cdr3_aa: CASSGGLASIEELFF
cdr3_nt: TGTGCCAGCAGTGGGGGACTAGCGAGCATAGAGGAGCTGTTTTTT

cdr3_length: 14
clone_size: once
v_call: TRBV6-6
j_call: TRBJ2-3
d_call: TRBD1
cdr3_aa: CASSWDRGTDTQYF
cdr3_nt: TGTGCCAGCAGCTGGGACAGGGGCACAGATACGCAGTATTTT

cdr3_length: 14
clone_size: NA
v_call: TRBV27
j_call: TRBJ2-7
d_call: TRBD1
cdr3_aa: CASSSGQGIYEQYF
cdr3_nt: TGTGCCAGCAGTTCAGGACAGGGAATATACGAGCAGTACTTC

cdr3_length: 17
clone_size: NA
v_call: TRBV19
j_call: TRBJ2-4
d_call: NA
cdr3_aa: CASSIRRSRGDKNIQYF
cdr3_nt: TGTGCCAGTAGTATTAGGCGTTCGAGAGGGGACAAAAACATTCAGTACTTC

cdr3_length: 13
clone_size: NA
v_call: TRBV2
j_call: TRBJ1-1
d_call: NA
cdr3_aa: CASRLGQNTEAFF
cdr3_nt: TGTGCCAGCAGGCTCGGACAGAACACTGAAGCTTTCTTT

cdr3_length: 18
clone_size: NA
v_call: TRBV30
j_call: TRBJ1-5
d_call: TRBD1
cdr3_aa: CAWSDHPGQGVLGQPQHF
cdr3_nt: TGTGCCTGGAGTGACCACCCGGGACAGGGGGTCTTAGGGCAGCCCCAGCATTTT

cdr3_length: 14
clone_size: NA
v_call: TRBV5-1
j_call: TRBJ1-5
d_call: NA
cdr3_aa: CASSIHLRDQPQHF
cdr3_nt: TGCGCCAGCAGCATACACCTTCGGGATCAGCCCCAGCATTTT

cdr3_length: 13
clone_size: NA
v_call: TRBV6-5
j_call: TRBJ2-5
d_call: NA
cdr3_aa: CASSKGHGWEQYF
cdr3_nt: TGTGCCAGCAGTAAGGGACACGGCTGGGAGCAGTACTTC

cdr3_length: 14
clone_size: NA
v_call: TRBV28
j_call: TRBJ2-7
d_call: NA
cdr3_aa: CASTPGGSTYEQYF
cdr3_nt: TGTGCCAGCACCCCTGGGGGGAGCACGTACGAGCAGTACTTC

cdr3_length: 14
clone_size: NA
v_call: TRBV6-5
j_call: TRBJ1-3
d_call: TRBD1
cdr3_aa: CASRRDRGTDTIYF
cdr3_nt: TGTGCCAGCAGAAGGGACAGGGGCACGGACACCATATATTTT

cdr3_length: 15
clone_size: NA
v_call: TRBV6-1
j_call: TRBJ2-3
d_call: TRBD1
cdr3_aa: CASSETGASADTQYF
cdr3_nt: TGTGCCAGCAGTGAGACAGGGGCATCGGCGGATACGCAGTATTTT

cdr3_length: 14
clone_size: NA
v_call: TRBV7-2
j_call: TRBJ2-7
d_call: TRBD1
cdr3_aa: CASSRGQVPYEQYF
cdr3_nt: TGTGCCAGCAGCCGGGGACAGGTCCCCTACGAGCAGTACTTC

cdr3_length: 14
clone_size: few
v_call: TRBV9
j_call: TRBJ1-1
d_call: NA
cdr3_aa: CASSVAGPRGEAFF
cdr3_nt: TGTGCCAGCAGCGTAGCGGGCCCTAGGGGTGAAGCTTTCTTT

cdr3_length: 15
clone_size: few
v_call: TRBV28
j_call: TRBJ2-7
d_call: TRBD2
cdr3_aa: CASSQTSGGSYEQYF
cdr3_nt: TGTGCCAGCAGTCAGACTAGCGGGGGCTCCTACGAGCAGTACTTC

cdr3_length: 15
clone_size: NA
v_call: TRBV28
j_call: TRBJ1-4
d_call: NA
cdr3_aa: CASNPGFATNEKLFF
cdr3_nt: TGTGCCAGCAATCCGGGTTTTGCAACTAATGAAAAACTGTTTTTT

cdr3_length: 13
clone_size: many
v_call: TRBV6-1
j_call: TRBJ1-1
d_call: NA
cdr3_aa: CASSEVRSTEAFF
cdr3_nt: TGTGCCAGCAGTGAAGTCAGAAGCACTGAAGCTTTCTTT

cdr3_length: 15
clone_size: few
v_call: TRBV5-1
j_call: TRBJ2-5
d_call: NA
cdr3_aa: CASSSRVREQETQYF
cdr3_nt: TGCGCCAGCAGCTCCCGAGTCAGGGAGCAAGAGACCCAGTACTTC

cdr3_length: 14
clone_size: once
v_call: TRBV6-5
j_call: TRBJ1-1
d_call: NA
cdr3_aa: CASRLQGGNTEAFF
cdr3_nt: TGTGCCAGCAGGTTACAGGGCGGAAACACTGAAGCTTTCTTT

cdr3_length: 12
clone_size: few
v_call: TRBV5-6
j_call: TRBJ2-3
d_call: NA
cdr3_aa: CASSSLTDTQYF
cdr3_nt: TGTGCCAGCAGCTCCCTTACAGATACGCAGTATTTT

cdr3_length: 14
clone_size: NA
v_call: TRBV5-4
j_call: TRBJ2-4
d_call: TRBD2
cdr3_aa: CASSRAGGTNIQYF
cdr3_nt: TGTGCCAGCAGCAGGGCCGGGGGGACAAACATTCAGTACTTC

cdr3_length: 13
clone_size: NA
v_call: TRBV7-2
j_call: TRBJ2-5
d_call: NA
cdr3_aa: CASSLGTRETQYF
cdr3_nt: TGTGCCAGCAGCTTAGGCACCCGAGAGACCCAGTACTTC

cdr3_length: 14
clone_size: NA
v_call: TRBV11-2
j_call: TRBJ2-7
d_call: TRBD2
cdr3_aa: CASSRLAGDYEQYF
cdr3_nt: TGTGCCAGCAGCAGACTAGCGGGAGATTACGAGCAGTACTTC

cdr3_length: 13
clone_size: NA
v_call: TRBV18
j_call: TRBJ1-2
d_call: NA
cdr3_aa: CASSPKGTDGYTF
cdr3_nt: TGTGCCAGCTCACCAAAGGGGACGGATGGCTACACCTTC

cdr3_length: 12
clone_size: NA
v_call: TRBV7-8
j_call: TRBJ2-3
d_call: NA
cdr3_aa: CASSLAKDTQYF
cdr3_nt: TGTGCCAGCAGCTTAGCAAAGGATACGCAGTATTTT

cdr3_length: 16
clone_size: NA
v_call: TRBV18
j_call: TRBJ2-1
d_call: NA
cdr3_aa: CASSPSPEGRHNEQFF
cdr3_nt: TGTGCCAGCTCACCCAGTCCGGAAGGGAGACACAATGAGCAGTTCTTC

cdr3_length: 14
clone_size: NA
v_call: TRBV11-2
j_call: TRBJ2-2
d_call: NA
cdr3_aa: CASSLSWVTGELFF
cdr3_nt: TGTGCCAGCAGCTTATCGTGGGTCACCGGGGAGCTGTTTTTT

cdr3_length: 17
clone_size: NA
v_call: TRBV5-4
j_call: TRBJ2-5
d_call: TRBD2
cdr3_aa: CASSFEIASGGQETQYF
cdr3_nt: TGTGCCAGCAGCTTCGAGATTGCTAGCGGGGGACAAGAGACCCAGTACTTC

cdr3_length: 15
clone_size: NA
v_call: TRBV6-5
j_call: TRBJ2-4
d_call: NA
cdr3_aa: CASSSFGLAKNIQYF
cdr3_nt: TGTGCCAGCAGTTCCTTCGGGTTAGCCAAAAACATTCAGTACTTC

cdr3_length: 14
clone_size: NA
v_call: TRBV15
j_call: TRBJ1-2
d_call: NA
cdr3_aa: CATSPDSTNYGYTF
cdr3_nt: TGTGCCACCAGTCCGGACAGCACTAACTATGGCTACACCTTC

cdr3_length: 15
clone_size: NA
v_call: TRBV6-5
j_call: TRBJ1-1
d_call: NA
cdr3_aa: CASSLSGDMNTEAFF
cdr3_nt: TGTGCCAGCAGTCTGTCAGGAGATATGAACACTGAAGCTTTCTTT

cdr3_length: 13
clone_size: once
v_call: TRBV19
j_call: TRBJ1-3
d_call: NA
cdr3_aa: CASRQGSGNTIYF
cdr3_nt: TGTGCCAGTAGACAGGGCTCTGGAAACACCATATATTTT

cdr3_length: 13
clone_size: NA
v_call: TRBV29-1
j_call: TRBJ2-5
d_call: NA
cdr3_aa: CSVLDPYQETQYF
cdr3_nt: TGCAGCGTCTTGGATCCGTACCAAGAGACCCAGTACTTC

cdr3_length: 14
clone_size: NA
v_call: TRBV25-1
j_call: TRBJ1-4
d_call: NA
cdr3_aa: CASSEWKANEKLFF
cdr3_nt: TGTGCCAGCAGTGAATGGAAGGCTAATGAAAAACTGTTTTTT

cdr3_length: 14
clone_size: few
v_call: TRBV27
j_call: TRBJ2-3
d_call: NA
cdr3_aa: CASRGGLGGNTQYF
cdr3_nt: TGTGCCAGCAGGGGGGGCTTGGGAGGGAATACGCAGTATTTT

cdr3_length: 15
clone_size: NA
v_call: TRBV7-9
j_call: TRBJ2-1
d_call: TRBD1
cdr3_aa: CASSSRDRVRDEQFF
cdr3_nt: TGTGCCAGCAGCTCCCGGGACAGGGTTAGGGATGAGCAGTTCTTC

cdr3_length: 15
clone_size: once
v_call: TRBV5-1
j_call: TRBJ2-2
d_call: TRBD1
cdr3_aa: CASSSGQGARGELFF
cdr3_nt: TGCGCCAGCAGCTCGGGACAGGGGGCGCGAGGGGAGCTGTTTTTT

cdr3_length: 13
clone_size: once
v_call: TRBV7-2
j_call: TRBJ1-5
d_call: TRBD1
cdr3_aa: CASSSTGVQPQHF
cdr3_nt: TGTGCCAGCAGCTCTACAGGGGTGCAGCCCCAGCATTTT

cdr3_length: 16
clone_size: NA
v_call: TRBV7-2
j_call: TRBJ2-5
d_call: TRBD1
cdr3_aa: CASSLAWTGGQETQYF
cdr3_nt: TGTGCCAGCAGCTTAGCGTGGACAGGGGGCCAAGAGACCCAGTACTTC

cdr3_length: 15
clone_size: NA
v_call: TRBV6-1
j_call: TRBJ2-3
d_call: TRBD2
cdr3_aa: CASNLAGASTDTQYF
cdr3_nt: TGTGCCAGCAATCTAGCGGGGGCTAGCACAGATACGCAGTATTTT

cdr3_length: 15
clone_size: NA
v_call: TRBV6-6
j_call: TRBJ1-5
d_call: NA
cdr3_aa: CASSYRRASNQPQHF
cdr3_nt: TGTGCCAGCAGTTACCGCAGAGCTAGCAATCAGCCCCAGCATTTT

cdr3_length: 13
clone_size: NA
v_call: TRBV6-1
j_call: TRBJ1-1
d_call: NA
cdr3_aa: CASSHLEGTEAFF
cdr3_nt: TGTGCCAGCAGTCACCTCGAGGGGACTGAAGCTTTCTTT

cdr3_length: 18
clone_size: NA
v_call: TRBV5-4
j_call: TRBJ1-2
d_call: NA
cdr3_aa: CASSLVSVSRGLNYGYTF
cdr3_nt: TGTGCCAGCAGCTTGGTCTCGGTCAGCCGGGGACTTAACTATGGCTACACCTTC

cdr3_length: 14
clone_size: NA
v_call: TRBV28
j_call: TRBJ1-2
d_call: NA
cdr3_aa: CASSSNQATYGYTF
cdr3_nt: TGTGCCAGCAGCTCGAACCAGGCAACCTATGGCTACACCTTC

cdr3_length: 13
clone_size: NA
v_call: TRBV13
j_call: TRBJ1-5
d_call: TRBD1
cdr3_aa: CASSRTGDQPQHF
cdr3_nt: TGTGCCAGCAGCCGGACAGGGGATCAGCCCCAGCATTTT

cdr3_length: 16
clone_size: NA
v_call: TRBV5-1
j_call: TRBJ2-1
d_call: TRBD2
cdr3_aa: CASSPGRGGPHNEQFF
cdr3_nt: TGCGCCAGCAGCCCCGGGAGGGGGGGGCCGCACAATGAGCAGTTCTTC

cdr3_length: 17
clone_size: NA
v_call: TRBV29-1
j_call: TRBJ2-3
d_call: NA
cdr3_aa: CSVVPSRGRSSTDTQYF
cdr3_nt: TGCAGCGTTGTCCCTAGTCGGGGGAGATCTAGCACAGATACGCAGTATTTT

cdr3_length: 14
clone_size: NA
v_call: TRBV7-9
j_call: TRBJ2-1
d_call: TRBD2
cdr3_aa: CASSLSSGANEQFF
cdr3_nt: TGTGCCAGCAGCTTATCCAGCGGGGCCAATGAGCAGTTCTTC

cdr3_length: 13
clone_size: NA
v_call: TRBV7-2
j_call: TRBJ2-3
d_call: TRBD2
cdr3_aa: CASSPPREGPQYF
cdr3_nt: TGTGCCAGCAGCCCTCCTAGGGAGGGTCCGCAGTATTTT

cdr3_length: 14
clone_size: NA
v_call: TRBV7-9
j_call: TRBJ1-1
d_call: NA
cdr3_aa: CASSLGDLNTEAFF
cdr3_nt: TGTGCCAGCAGCCTTGGGGATTTGAACACTGAAGCTTTCTTT

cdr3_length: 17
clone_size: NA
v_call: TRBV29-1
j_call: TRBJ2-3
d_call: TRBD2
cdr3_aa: CSVEDPDSGGLTDTQYF
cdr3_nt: TGCAGCGTTGAAGATCCGGATAGCGGGGGCCTCACAGATACGCAGTATTTT